These 15 T cell receptor beta chains share one sample of origin, sequenced in a study of shared clonotypes between healthy human individuals. Here immunoSEQ multiplex PCR was the method, and the copy in TCRdb shows in-frame clones only, minus some. The table has under 1,100,000 clones, 75% to 80% seen once. The sequencing input was memory CD4+ T cells from PBMCs. Stated subset: CD45RA-negative fraction. The receptors were sampled from a man younger than 30 in good health. Some clones in this sample may be carry-over from other donors' samples.

V usage is TRBV9 and J usage is TRBJ1-2; 12 bases align to TRBD1. V gave up 2 bases and J gave up 6 bases; unmatched junction bases: 5. This CDR3 has 15 amino acids. Germline CDR1 SGDLS, CDR2 YYNGEE. CDR3 in DNA: TGTGCCAGCAGCGTGAGGGGACAGGGGGCCAATGGCTACACCTTC. This codes for CASSVRGQGANGYTF. The full variable domain, with the rest looked up from reference TRBV9 and TRBJ1-2, is DSGVTQTPKHLITATGQRVTLRCSPRSGDLSVYWYQQSLDQGLQFLIQYYNGEERAKGNILERFSAQQFPDLHSELNLSSLELGDSALYFCASSVRGQGANGYTFGSGTRLTVV.

This clone appeared a few times. The sample has other DNA sequences that encode this CDR3 too. The V gene is TRBV18, the J gene TRBJ1-1; D is uncertain. Trimming took off 3 bases at V and 1 base at J, with 6 bases between the two ends. The CDR3 consists of 13 residues. Germline CDR1 reads KGHSH; CDR2 reads LQKENI. The CDR3 protein is CASSPQRNTEAFF. In DNA form, the CDR3 reads TGTGCCAGCTCACCCCAGAGGAACACTGAAGCTTTCTTT.

This chain connects TRBV27 to TRBJ2-5, with D possibly being TRBD2 (6 bases). Gene TRBJ2-7 matches the end of the DNA better, so the J call may be wrong. Germline V gives CDR1 MNHEY, CDR2 SMNVEV (reference sequence). This CDR3 comprises 15 residues. The CDR3: CASSLQVSGVYEQYF. CDR3 DNA sequence: TGTGCCAGCAGTTTACAAGTTAGCGGAGTCTACGAGCAGTACTTC.

This chain joins TRBV5-1 and TRBJ2-1, with D possibly matching TRBD2 (5 bases). Germline CDR1 reads SGHRS; CDR2 reads YFSETQ. The germline V and J ends were trimmed by 4 bases and 0 bases, with 11 bases remaining between them. The CDR3 runs 15 residues. CDR3 nucleotides: TGCGCCAGCAGCCTTCTAGCACTCTCCTACAATGAGCAGTTCTTC. This translates into CASSLLALSYNEQFF. The full variable domain, rest sourced from reference TRBV5-1 and TRBJ2-1, is KAGVTQTPRYLIKTRGQQVTLSCSPISGHRSVSWYQQTPGQGLQFLFEYFSETQRNKGNFPGRFSGRQFSNSRSEMNVSTLELGDSALYLCASSLLALSYNEQFFGPGTRLTVL.

The chain recombines TRBV28 with TRBJ1-2, with TRBD1 matching over 8 bases. CDR3 size: 15 residues. Germline V gives CDR1 MDHEN, CDR2 SYDVKM. V was pared by 5 bases and J by 5 bases, with 10 bases of the junction left unmatched. The chain's CDR3 is CASSLPDGTGYGYTF. CDR3 nucleotides: TGTGCCAGCAGTCTTCCCGATGGGACAGGATATGGCTACACCTTC.

As to this clone: At the DNA level, this CDR3 is encoded by other sequences in the same sample as well. The chain uses TRBV14 and TRBJ2-7; 14 bases line up with TRBD2. V was pared by 1 base and J by 7 bases, with 3 bases of the junction left unmatched. The V gene's germline CDR1 is SGHDN and CDR2 FVKESK. There are 15 residues in the CDR3. For the CDR3, the DNA is TGTGCCAGCAGCCAAGGACTAGCGGGAGGGTATGAGCAGTACTTC. Residues: CASSQGLAGGYEQYF.

The table lists this clone with a count of one. The chain employs TRBV7-3 and TRBJ2-3, with 11 bases identical to TRBD2. Germline trimming cut 5 bases from V and 3 bases from J; bases unmatched to any gene: 7. The CDR3 runs to 16 residues. Germline-derived CDR1 and CDR2 are SGHTA and FQGTGA. DNA for the CDR3: TGTGCCAGCAGCCGAACTAGCGGGAGTGTAACAGATACGCAGTATTTT. It is translated as CASSRTSGSVTDTQYF.

This clone was detected many times. This chain uses TRBV2 with TRBJ1-2; 8 positions agree with TRBD1. The V gene's germline CDR1 is SNHLY and CDR2 FYNNEI. The CDR3 is 16 residues long. J lost 4 bases, V lost 4 bases, and 11 bases had no gene match. CDR3: CASSAGVGQGSYGYTF. The CDR3 coding sequence is TGTGCCAGCAGTGCGGGAGTTGGACAGGGAAGCTATGGCTACACCTTC.

The V gene is TRBV29-1, the J gene TRBJ2-2; D remains ambiguous. Looked up from germline, CDR1 is SQVTM and CDR2 is ANQGSEA. V was pared by 4 bases and J by 7 bases, with 13 bases between. The CDR3 is 13 amino acids. CDR3 protein: CSVAFLPDGELFF. The CDR3 DNA reads TGCAGCGTTGCGTTTCTACCCGACGGGGAGCTGTTTTTT.

V is TRBV11-1 and J is TRBJ1-1; tentative D call: TRBD1 (5 bases). V gave up 3 bases and J gave up 5 bases, with 13 bases separating them. Germline V gene lookup returns CDR1 SGHAT and CDR2 FQDESV (reference sequence). This CDR3 spans 14 amino acids. The DNA of the CDR3 is TGTGCCAGCAGCTTTCAGGGTCGGGGAACTGAAGCTTTCTTT. This gives the protein CASSFQGRGTEAFF.

The genes are TRBV5-5 and TRBJ1-2; D not resolved. CDR3 length: 12 residues. CDR1 and CDR2 from the germline V gene are SGHKS and YYEKEE (reference sequence). The V end lost 5 bases, the J end lost 5 bases, and 10 bases lay between the germline ends. The CDR3 region has the DNA TGTGCCAGCAGTTACGACACTTATGGCTACACCTTC. Amino acid sequence: CASSYDTYGYTF.

The chain is built from TRBV5-1 and TRBJ2-7; D is undetermined. Looked up from germline, CDR1 is SGHRS and CDR2 is YFSETQ. The V end was cut by 7 bases, the J end by 2 bases, with 13 bases between. This CDR3 is 13 amino acids long. This CDR3 reads CASSLMAPYEQYF. CDR3 sequence (DNA): TGCGCCAGCTCCCTGATGGCGCCCTACGAGCAGTACTTC.

The chain carries TRBV28 and TRBJ1-2; the D gene is possibly TRBD1 (5 bases). V gave up 3 bases and J gave up 0 bases, with 17 bases separating them. Germline V gives CDR1 MDHEN, CDR2 SYDVKM. The CDR3 sequence is 17 residues long. CDR3 DNA: TGTGCCAGCAGTTTGGTAGGGGTAGGCCCTTCTAACTATGGCTACACCTTC. Amino acids: CASSLVGVGPSNYGYTF.

This clone came up many times. The CDR3 is CASTGQGSSYEQYF. CDR3 bases: TGTGCCAGCACGGGACAGGGAAGCTCCTACGAGCAGTACTTC. J is TRBJ2-7 and V is TRBV2; 9 nucleotides agree with TRBD1. The trim removed 7 bases at V and 0 bases at J, leaving 4 bases unmatched. This CDR3 region has 14 residues. Germline V gene lookup returns CDR1 SNHLY and CDR2 FYNNEI.

This rearrangement joins TRBV28 to TRBJ1-3, with unresolved D. Germline V gives CDR1 MDHEN, CDR2 SYDVKM. V dropped 6 bases and J dropped 1 base, with 10 bases sitting between them. The CDR3 is 14 residues long. The CDR3: CASSLGWSGNTIYF. Written as DNA, the CDR3 is TGTGCCAGCAGCCTCGGGTGGTCTGGAAACACCATATATTTT.